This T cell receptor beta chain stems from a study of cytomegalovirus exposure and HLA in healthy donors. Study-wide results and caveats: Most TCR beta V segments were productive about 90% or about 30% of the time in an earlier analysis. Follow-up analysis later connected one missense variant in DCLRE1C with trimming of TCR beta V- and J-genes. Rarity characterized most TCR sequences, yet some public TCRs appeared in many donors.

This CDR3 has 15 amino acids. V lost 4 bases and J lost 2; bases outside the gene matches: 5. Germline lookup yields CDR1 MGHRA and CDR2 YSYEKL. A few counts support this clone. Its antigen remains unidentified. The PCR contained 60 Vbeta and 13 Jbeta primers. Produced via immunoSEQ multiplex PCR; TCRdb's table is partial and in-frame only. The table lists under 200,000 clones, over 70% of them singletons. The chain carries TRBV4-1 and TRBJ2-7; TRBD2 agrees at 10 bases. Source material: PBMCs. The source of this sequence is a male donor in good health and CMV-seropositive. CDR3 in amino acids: CASSPLAGRTYEQYF. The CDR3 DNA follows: TGCGCCAGCAGCCCACTAGCGGGGAGAACCTACGAGCAGTACTTC.